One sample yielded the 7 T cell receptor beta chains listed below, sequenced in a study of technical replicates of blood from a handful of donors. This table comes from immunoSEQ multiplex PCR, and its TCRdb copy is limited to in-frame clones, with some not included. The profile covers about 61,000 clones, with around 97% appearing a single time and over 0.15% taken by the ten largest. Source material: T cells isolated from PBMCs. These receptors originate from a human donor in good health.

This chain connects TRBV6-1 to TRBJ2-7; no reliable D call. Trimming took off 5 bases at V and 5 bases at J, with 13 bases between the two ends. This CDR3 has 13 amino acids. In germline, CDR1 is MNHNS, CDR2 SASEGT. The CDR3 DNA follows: TGTGCCAGCAGTATATACCCGCCAGACGAGCAGTACTTC. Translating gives CASSIYPPDEQYF.

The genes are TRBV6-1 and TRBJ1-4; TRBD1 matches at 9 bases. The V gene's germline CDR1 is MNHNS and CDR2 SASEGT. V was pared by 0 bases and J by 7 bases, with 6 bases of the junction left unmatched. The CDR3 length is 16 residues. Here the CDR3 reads CASSEAYRDRVEKLFF. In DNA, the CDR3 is TGTGCCAGCAGTGAAGCGTACCGGGACAGGGTTGAAAAACTGTTTTTT.

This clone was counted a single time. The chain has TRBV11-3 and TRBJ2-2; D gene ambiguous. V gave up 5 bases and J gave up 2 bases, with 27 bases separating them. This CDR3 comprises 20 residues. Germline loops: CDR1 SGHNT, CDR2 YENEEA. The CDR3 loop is CASSPPERVGLAANTGELFF. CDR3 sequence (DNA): TGTGCCAGCAGCCCCCCTGAAAGAGTGGGTTTAGCCGCAAACACCGGGGAGCTGTTTTTT.

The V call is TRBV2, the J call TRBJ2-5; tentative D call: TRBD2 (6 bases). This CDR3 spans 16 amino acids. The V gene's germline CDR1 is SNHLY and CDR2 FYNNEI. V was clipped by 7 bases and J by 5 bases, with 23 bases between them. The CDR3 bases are TGTGCCAGCACCCTGACCCAACCAGCGGCGGGGGAGACCCAGTACTTC. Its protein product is CASTLTQPAAGETQYF.

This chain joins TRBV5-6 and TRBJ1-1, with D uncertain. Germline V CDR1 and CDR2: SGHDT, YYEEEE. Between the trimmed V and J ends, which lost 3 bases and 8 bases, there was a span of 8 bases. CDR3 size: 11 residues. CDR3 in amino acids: CASSSTAEAFF. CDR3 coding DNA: TGTGCCAGCAGCTCCACAGCCGAAGCTTTCTTT.

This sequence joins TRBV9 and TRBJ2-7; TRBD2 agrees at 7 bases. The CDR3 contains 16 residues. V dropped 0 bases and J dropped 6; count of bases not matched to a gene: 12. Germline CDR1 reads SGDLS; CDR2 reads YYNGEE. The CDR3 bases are TGTGCCAGCAGCGTAGTCGCGGGGGAGGATTCCGGCGAGCAGTACTTC. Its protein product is CASSVVAGEDSGEQYF.

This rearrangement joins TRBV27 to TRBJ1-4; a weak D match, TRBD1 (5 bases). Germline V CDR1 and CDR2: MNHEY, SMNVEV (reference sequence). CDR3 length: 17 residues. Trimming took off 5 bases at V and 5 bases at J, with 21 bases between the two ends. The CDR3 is CASSPGHLDFQNEKLFF. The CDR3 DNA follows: TGTGCCAGCAGTCCAGGACACCTAGACTTCCAAAATGAAAAACTGTTTTTT.